This TCR beta chain was recorded in a study of blood T cell repertoires in COVID-19. CDR3 length: 18 residues. Trimming removed 1 base from V and 1 base from J, with 16 bases in between. The germline V gene encodes CDR1 LGHDT and CDR2 YNNKEL (reference sequence). Authors' processing steps: Counts of nucleated cells, estimated from reference gene primer amplification, were obtained. Only in-frame clones appear in the TCRdb table, and some are missing; sequencing was by immunoSEQ multiplex PCR. V and J calls and clone size come straight from that table; D and trimming were deduced from the DNA. The sample holds under 500,000 clones, approximately 90% seen once.

Sequencing was done on a sample of peripheral blood. This clonotype was obtained from a woman aged 25 to 39 with acute or convalescent COVID-19. The chain recombines TRBV3-1 (or the pseudogene TRBV3-2) with TRBJ2-2, with D possibly matching TRBD2 (7 bases). This CDR3 reads CASSQGFLGGLNTGELFF. DNA for the CDR3: TGTGCCAGCAGCCAAGGTTTTCTGGGGGGGCTGAACACCGGGGAGCTGTTTTTT.